These 6 T cell receptor beta chains were sequenced from one sample in a study of CD8+ T cells in alopecia areata. The sequencing template was cDNA reverse transcribed from extracted RNA. Profiling relied on immunoSEQ multiplex PCR, and the TCRdb table lists in-frame clones only, not all of them. The sample lists 110,000 to 150,000 clones, roughly 60% occurring once. Sequencing was carried out using CD8+ T cells sorted from blood. The source is a human donor in good health.

V gene TRBV5-1 combines with J gene TRBJ1-1; tentatively, D is TRBD1 (6 bases). The CDR3 is made up of 16 amino acids. Trimming shortened V by 0 bases and J by 1 base, and 13 bases separated the two germline ends. CDR1 and CDR2 (germline): SGHRS, YFSETQ. The CDR3 spells CASSLGSGQWNTEAFF. CDR3 DNA sequence: TGCGCCAGCAGCTTGGGATCGGGACAATGGAACACTGAAGCTTTCTTT.

There are a few counts of this clone. The CDR3 loop is CASSLYPSTDTQYF. The CDR3 DNA is TGTGCCAGCAGTTTATACCCTAGCACAGATACGCAGTATTTT. The chain has TRBV27 and TRBJ2-3, with no clear D. The CDR3 runs to 14 residues. Germline V gives CDR1 MNHEY, CDR2 SMNVEV (reference sequence). Deletions cut 1 base from V and 0 bases from J, with 5 bases between.

This chain connects TRBV29-1 to TRBJ2-1, with a tentative D call TRBD1 (6 bases). The CDR3 has 13 amino acids. V was shortened by 4 bases and J by 0 bases, with 7 bases between the two germline ends. Germline-derived CDR1 and CDR2 are SQVTM and ANQGSEA. CDR3 in amino acids: CSVGTDSYNEQFF. In nucleotides, the CDR3 is TGCAGCGTTGGGACAGACTCCTACAATGAGCAGTTCTTC.

The chain links TRBV2 to TRBJ2-7; maybe TRBD1 (6 bases). V was clipped by 4 bases and J by 5 bases, with 12 bases between them. CDR1 and CDR2 from the germline V gene are SNHLY and FYNNEI. CDR3 length: 13 residues. CDR3 sequence reads: CASSANRVNEQYF. For the CDR3, the DNA is TGTGCCAGCAGTGCGAACAGGGTCAACGAGCAGTACTTC.

The V gene is TRBV28, the J gene TRBJ2-7, with 9 nucleotides matching TRBD2. V shed 4 bases, J shed 4 bases, and the junction held 11 bases outside the gene matches. Germline CDR1 is MDHEN and CDR2 is SYDVKM. The CDR3 is made up of 16 amino acids. The CDR3 nucleotides read TGTGCCAGCAGTTCCGACCGGGGCGGGAGGGTATACGAGCAGTACTTC. Translation: CASSSDRGGRVYEQYF.

J is TRBJ2-3 and V is TRBV5-4; TRBD2 matches 14 bases. The V segment lost 3 bases and the J segment 5 bases; nucleotides outside the gene matches: 5. The germline V gene encodes CDR1 SGHNT and CDR2 YYREEE (reference sequence). The CDR3 has 16 amino acids. DNA for the CDR3: TGTGCCAGCAGCTCTCGACTAGCGGGAGGGTTAGATACGCAGTATTTT. Amino acids: CASSSRLAGGLDTQYF.